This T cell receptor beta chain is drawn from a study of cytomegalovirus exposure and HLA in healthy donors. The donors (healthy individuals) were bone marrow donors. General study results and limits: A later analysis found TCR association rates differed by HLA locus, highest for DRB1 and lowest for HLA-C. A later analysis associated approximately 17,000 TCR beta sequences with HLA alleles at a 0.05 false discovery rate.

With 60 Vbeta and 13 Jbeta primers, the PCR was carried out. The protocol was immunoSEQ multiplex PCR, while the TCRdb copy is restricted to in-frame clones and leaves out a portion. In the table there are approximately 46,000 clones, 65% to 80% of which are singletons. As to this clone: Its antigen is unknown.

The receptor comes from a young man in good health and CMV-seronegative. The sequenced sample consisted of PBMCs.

Written as DNA, the CDR3 is TGTGCCAGCAGTCTACAGGGTAGGAATACGCAGTATTTT. The encoded protein is CASSLQGRNTQYF. The rearrangement joins TRBV6-1 to TRBJ2-3; tentatively, D is TRBD1 (6 bases). Germline V gives CDR1 MNHNS, CDR2 SASEGT. V was shortened by 5 bases and J by 7 bases, with 13 bases between the two germline ends. The CDR3 extends over 13 amino acids.